The T cell receptor beta chain described here comes from a study of cytomegalovirus exposure and HLA in healthy donors. Overall study results and limits: The study reported that TCR beta sequences accurately predicted HLA-A and HLA-B alleles in most subjects.

Trimming removed 4 bases from V and 4 bases from J; junction bases left unmatched: 8. Germline V lookup: CDR1 MNHEY, CDR2 SMNVEV (reference sequence). This CDR3 has 15 amino acids. Amplification used 60 Vbeta primers and 13 Jbeta primers. Profiling relied on immunoSEQ multiplex PCR, and the TCRdb table lists in-frame clones only, not all of them. The sample carries approximately 170,000 clones, 65% to 85% recorded once. Note on this clone: Its antigen is as yet unknown.

This chain uses TRBV27 with TRBJ1-2, with TRBD1 matching 8 bases. The sequence was collected from a male donor in good health and CMV-seronegative. The sample taken for sequencing was PBMCs. DNA of the CDR3: TGTGCCAGCAGTTCAACAGGGGGTTCGTCCTATGGCTACACCTTC. Protein sequence: CASSSTGGSSYGYTF.